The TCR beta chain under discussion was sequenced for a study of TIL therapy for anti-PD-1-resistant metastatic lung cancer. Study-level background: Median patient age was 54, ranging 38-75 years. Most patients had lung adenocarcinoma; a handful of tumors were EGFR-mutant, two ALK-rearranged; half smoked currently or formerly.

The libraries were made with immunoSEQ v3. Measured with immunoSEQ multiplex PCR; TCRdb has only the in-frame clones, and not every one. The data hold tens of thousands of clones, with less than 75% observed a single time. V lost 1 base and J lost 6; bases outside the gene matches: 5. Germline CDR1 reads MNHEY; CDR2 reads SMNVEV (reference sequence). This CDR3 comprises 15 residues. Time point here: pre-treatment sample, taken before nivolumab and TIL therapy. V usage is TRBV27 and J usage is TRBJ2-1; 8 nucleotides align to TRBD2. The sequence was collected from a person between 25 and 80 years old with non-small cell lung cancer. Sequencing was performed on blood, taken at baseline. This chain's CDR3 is CASSLYSGSTNEQFF. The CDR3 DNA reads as TGTGCCAGCAGTTTATACAGCGGGAGTACCAATGAGCAGTTCTTC.